Following are 17 T cell receptor beta chains from one sample sequenced in a study of blood T cells in healthy people across ages. Primers used in a second PCR of about 7 to 11 cycles were a sample-barcoded 5' primer and a J-beta primer mix. TCRdb passed the 5' RACE reads through MiXCR, listing each CDR3 protein once. Of about 590,000 distinct CDR3 sequences listed, about 30% are singletons. The specimen was blood. These receptor sequences come from a woman older than 75 in good health.

The sample holds one count of this clonotype. A clone one base away is much larger, so this may be a read error. This chain uses TRBV12-3 or TRBV12-4 with TRBJ2-3, with 11 bases aligning to TRBD2. The V segment lost 6 bases and the J segment 4 bases; nucleotides outside the gene matches: 9. CDR3 length equals 16 residues. The CDR3 DNA reads TGTGCCAGCAGATTTAGCGGGGGGGGTCTCGCAGATACGCAGTATTTT. This encodes CASRFSGGGLADTQYF.

As for this clonotype: The germline gene is not matched at one end of the junction; a read error may be the cause. The V and J genes are TRBV4-2 and TRBJ1-6, with TRBD1 matching over 8 bases. The CDR3 has 15 residues. CDR1 and CDR2 (germline): LGHNA, YNFKEQ. CDR3 DNA sequence: TGTGCCAGCAGCCAAGCCGGGACAGGCCCGAATCCCCCCCACTTT. This codes for CASSQAGTGPNPPHF.

The V gene is TRBV2, the J gene TRBJ2-2; possible D gene TRBD1, 5 bases. Germline CDR1 SNHLY, CDR2 FYNNEI. V shed 0 bases and J shed 6 bases, with 11 bases lying between them. The CDR3 sequence is 15 residues long. The CDR3 DNA sequence: TGTGCCAGCAGTGAAGCGGTCAGGGTCCCCGGGGAGCTGTTTTTT. The encoded protein is CASSEAVRVPGELFF.

As for this clonotype: It may be a read error: a sequence one base away is much more abundant. The chain joins TRBV11-2 to TRBJ2-7; no clear D gene. The CDR3 extends over 13 amino acids. The germline gives CDR1 SGHAT, CDR2 FQNNGV. CDR3 loop: CAGSALRVGEQYF. CDR3 sequence (DNA): TGTGCCGGCAGCGCGCTCAGAGTGGGCGAGCAGTACTTC.

This clonotype was counted at least ten times. V and J are TRBV4-2 and TRBJ1-1, with D possibly being TRBD1 (5 bases). The length of the CDR3 is 15 residues. Germline V gene lookup returns CDR1 LGHNA and CDR2 YNFKEQ. V lost 1 base, J lost 1 base, and 10 bases lay in between. The CDR3 loop is CASSQARERNTEAFF. The CDR3 nucleotides read TGTGCCAGCAGCCAAGCCAGGGAAAGGAACACTGAAGCTTTCTTT.

This clonotype showed up many times. V is TRBV7-2 and J is TRBJ2-3, with 12 bases lining up with TRBD2. From germline, CDR1 is SGHTA and CDR2 FQGNSA. With 5 bases clipped from V and 1 base from J, the junction kept 10 bases outside the gene matches. This CDR3 comprises 18 residues. The CDR3 DNA sequence: TGTGCCAGCAGCATAGGTACTAGCGGGGGGTACGGCACAGATACGCAGTATTTT. It yields the protein CASSIGTSGGYGTDTQYF.

The V and J genes are TRBV7-2 and TRBJ2-5; unclear D gene. Germline lookup yields CDR1 SGHTA and CDR2 FQGNSA. CDR3 length equals 12 residues. V lost 5 bases and J lost 2, with 6 bases in between. CDR3 sequence (DNA): TGTGCCAGCAGCCAGCCTCAAGAGACCCAGTACTTC. This codes for CASSQPQETQYF.

This clonotype was counted only a few times. The chain uses TRBV5-1 and TRBJ1-1; 8 positions agree with TRBD1. The ends lost 0 bases at V and 11 bases at J; junction bases unmatched: 12. Germline CDR1 is SGHRS and CDR2 is YFSETQ. The CDR3 spans 15 residues. In DNA, the CDR3 is TGCGCCAGCAGCTTGGGTAAAGGACAGGGAGGTTTGGCTTTCTTT. This gives the protein CASSLGKGQGGLAFF.

Details on this clonotype: It may be a read error: a sequence one base away is much more abundant. This chain uses TRBV20-1 with TRBJ1-5; D is ambiguous. Germline loops: CDR1 DFQATT, CDR2 SNEGSKA (reference sequence). The CDR3 length is 15 residues. V lost 4 bases, J lost 9 bases, and 22 bases lay in between. CDR3 protein: CSAKSSGVEVRPQHF. The CDR3 nucleotides are TGCAGTGCTAAGTCAAGCGGGGTAGAAGTTCGGCCCCAGCATTTT.

This clonotype was seen only once. The CDR3 DNA sequence: TGCAGTGCTATCGGTTTGAATGAGCAGTACTTC. Amino acids: CSAIGLNEQYF. The chain is built from TRBV20-1 and TRBJ2-1; D ambiguous. The end of the DNA is better explained by TRBJ2-7, so the J call may be wrong. Germline loops: CDR1 DFQATT, CDR2 SNEGSKA (reference sequence). This CDR3 has 11 residues.

The chain uses TRBV18 and TRBJ1-6; TRBD1 matches at 8 bases. The CDR3 has 14 residues. Trimming cost V 6 bases and J 7 bases; bases outside gene matches: 5. CDR1 KGHSH and CDR2 LQKENI come from the germline V gene. This CDR3 is CASSQGQENSPLHF. CDR3 bases: TGTGCCAGCTCTCAGGGACAGGAGAATTCACCCCTCCACTTT.

The table lists this clonotype with many counts. The chain employs TRBV30 and TRBJ2-3; D gene unclear. Germline CDR1 is GTSNPN and CDR2 is SVGIG (reference sequence). This CDR3 contains 13 residues. The V gene lost 0 bases and the J gene lost 3 bases, with 7 bases spanning the gap. In DNA, the CDR3 is TGTGCCTGGAGTGTCGAGTTGACAGATACGCAGTATTTT. Amino acids: CAWSVELTDTQYF. Filled out from reference TRBV30 and TRBJ2-3, the complete variable domain reads SQTIHQWPATLVQPVGSPLSLECTVEGTSNPNLYWYRQAAGRGLQLLFYSVGIGQISSEVPQNLSASRPQDRQFILSSKKLLLSDSGFYLCAWSVELTDTQYFGPGTRLTVL.

Turning to this clonotype: This may stem from a read error, because a much larger clone lies one nucleotide away. The chain carries TRBV16 and TRBJ1-2; 8 bases align to TRBD1. J gave up 10 bases and V 0 bases, and 13 bases lay outside the gene matches. Per the germline V gene, CDR1 is KGHSY and CDR2 is FQNENV. The CDR3 extends over 16 amino acids. CDR3 sequence (DNA): TGTGCCAGCAGCCAATCTTCGGCAGGGGGCAGTGGTGACTACACCTTC. Protein: CASSQSSAGGSGDYTF.

This clonotype was seen ten or more times. Just one base apart from a much larger clone, this may be a read error. The gene calls are TRBV20-1 and TRBJ2-1; 10 nucleotides align to TRBD2. Germline CDR1 DFQATT, CDR2 SNEGSKA (reference sequence). The CDR3 loop spans 15 amino acids. The V and J ends lost 2 bases and 6 bases, in that order; junction bases with no gene match: 7. The CDR3 is CSARLKRGGCNEQFF. The CDR3 bases are TGCAGTGCTAGACTAAAGCGGGGGGGCTGCAATGAGCAGTTCTTC.

This clonotype was picked up many times. J is TRBJ2-5 and V is TRBV7-6; 8 bases are a match to TRBD2. The germline gives CDR1 SGHVS, CDR2 FNYEAQ. This CDR3 contains 17 residues. After removal of 1 base from V and 2 bases from J, the junction contained 9 bases not matched to a gene. The CDR3 bases are TGTGCCAGCAGCTTAGGTCCCGCAGCGGGGGTACAAGAGACCCAGTACTTC. Amino acids: CASSLGPAAGVQETQYF.

This clonotype has a count of ten or more. The V and J genes are TRBV7-2 and TRBJ1-5; D is uncertain. The CDR3 sequence is 15 residues long. Trimming shortened V by 1 base and J by 3 bases, and 10 bases separated the two germline ends. Germline V gives CDR1 SGHTA, CDR2 FQGNSA. For the CDR3, the DNA is TGTGCCAGCAGCTTAGTGGGCAGCCTCAATCAGCCCCAGCATTTT. Its protein product is CASSLVGSLNQPQHF.

This clonotype was observed a few times. The rearrangement uses TRBV12-3 or TRBV12-4 and TRBJ2-6, with 9 bases aligning to TRBD1. V was pared by 6 bases and J by 1 base, with 10 bases of the junction left unmatched. The CDR3 loop spans 18 amino acids. The CDR3 is CASSTAGTGWSGANVLTF. The CDR3 bases are TGTGCCAGCAGCACCGCCGGGACAGGGTGGTCTGGGGCCAACGTCCTGACTTTC.